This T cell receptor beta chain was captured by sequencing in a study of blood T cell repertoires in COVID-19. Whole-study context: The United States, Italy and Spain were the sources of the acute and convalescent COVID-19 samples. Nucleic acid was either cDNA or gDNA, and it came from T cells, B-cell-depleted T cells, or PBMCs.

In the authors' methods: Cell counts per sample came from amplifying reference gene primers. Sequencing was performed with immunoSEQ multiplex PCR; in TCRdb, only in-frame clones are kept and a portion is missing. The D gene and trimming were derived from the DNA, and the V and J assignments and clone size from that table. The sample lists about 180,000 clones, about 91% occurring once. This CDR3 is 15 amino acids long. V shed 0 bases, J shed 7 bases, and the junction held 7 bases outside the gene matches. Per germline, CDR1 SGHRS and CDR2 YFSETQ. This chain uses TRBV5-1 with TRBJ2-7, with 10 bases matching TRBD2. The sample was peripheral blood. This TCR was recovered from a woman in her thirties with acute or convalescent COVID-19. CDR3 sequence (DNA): TGCGCCAGCAGCTTGGAGCTAGCGGGAGCCTCGGAGCAGTACTTC. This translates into CASSLELAGASEQYF.